These 17 T cell receptor beta chains share one sample of origin, sequenced in a study of beta chain features in type 1 diabetes. The entirety of the isolated RNA underwent reverse transcription, so expressed TCRB transcripts were sequenced. Clones were read by immunoSEQ multiplex PCR, and TCRdb kept only the in-frame ones, dropping some. Of 350,000 to 450,000 clones detected, about 15% appear once; the ten largest clones hold roughly 0.033%. Sequenced input: naive CD4+ T cells from blood. The receptors here all came from a man younger than 40 in good health.

V and J are TRBV29-1 and TRBJ2-3, with TRBD2 identical over 10 bases. Germline V lookup: CDR1 SQVTM, CDR2 ANQGSEA. CDR3 length: 14 residues. V trimming: 7 bases; J trimming: 4 bases; junction bases outside the gene matches: 8. The CDR3 region is CSGASGGAADTQYF. The DNA of the CDR3 is TGCAGCGGGGCAAGCGGGGGGGCCGCAGATACGCAGTATTTT.

This clone has just a few counts. The CDR3 loop is CASSHLRPEPSFTF. For the CDR3, the DNA is TGCGCCAGCAGCCATCTTAGACCGGAACCTTCCTTCACCTTC. The chain has TRBV4-3 and TRBJ1-2; D ambiguous. This CDR3 has 14 residues. CDR1 is LGHNA, CDR2 YSLEER, per germline. Trimming pared 3 bases from V and 13 bases from J, leaving 21 bases between.

The table lists this clone with a few counts. The DNA of the CDR3 is TGTGCCAGCAGTGAAAGACAGGTGGACTGGGCCGGGGAGCTGTTTTTT. Its translation is CASSERQVDWAGELFF. This chain links TRBV6-1 with TRBJ2-2; the D gene is possibly TRBD1 (6 bases). Trimming pared 2 bases from V and 6 bases from J, leaving 16 bases between. Germline V gene data show CDR1 as MNHNS and CDR2 as SASEGT. The CDR3 is 16 residues long.

This clone was observed many times. The J gene is TRBJ1-2, the V gene TRBV30; D might be TRBD1 (6 bases). The CDR3 is 14 amino acids. The germline V gene has CDR1 GTSNPN and CDR2 SVGIG (reference sequence). The ends were cut back, 0 bases at V and 8 bases at J, with 16 bases in the middle. CDR3 amino acids: CAWSVLGTGIGYTF. In DNA, the CDR3 is TGTGCCTGGAGTGTACTGGGTACAGGGATCGGCTACACCTTC.

There are a few counts of this clone. J is TRBJ1-3 and V is TRBV27, with TRBD1 matching 7 bases. Germline V gene data show CDR1 as MNHEY and CDR2 as SMNVEV (reference sequence). This CDR3 has 15 residues. The trim removed 2 bases at V and 3 bases at J, leaving 4 bases unmatched. CDR3 region: CASSLTTGVGNTIYF. The CDR3 DNA follows: TGTGCCAGCAGTTTAACTACAGGGGTTGGAAACACCATATATTTT.

The V and J genes are TRBV7-6 and TRBJ2-4, with D possibly TRBD2 on 5 matching bases. The CDR3 runs to 14 residues. The germline gives CDR1 SGHVS, CDR2 FNYEAQ. V was pared by 5 bases and J by 6 bases, with 14 bases between. CDR3 sequence reads: CASSLEGSGNIQYF. DNA for the CDR3: TGTGCCAGCAGCCTAGAGGGTTCCGGAAACATTCAGTACTTC.

This clone came up a few times. The chain links TRBV4-1 to TRBJ2-3, with TRBD1 matching 9 bases. V dropped 0 bases and J dropped 1; count of bases not matched to a gene: 11. The CDR3 has 19 amino acids. The V gene's germline CDR1 is MGHRA and CDR2 YSYEKL. For the CDR3, the DNA is TGCGCCAGCAGCCAAGATCTGATAGGGACAGGGCGTGGCACAGATACGCAGTATTTT. It specifies CASSQDLIGTGRGTDTQYF.

V is TRBV11-3 and J is TRBJ2-1; unclear D gene. Per germline, CDR1 SGHNT and CDR2 YENEEA. The CDR3 length is 12 residues. Trimming stripped 5 bases from V and 7 bases from J, with 9 bases between. CDR3 bases: TGTGCCAGCAGCGAGGTTGGTAATGAGCAGTTCTTC. The encoded protein is CASSEVGNEQFF.

This chain connects TRBV10-3 to TRBJ2-3; tentatively, D is TRBD1 (6 bases). Germline CDR1 ENHRY, CDR2 SYGVKD. V shed 6 bases and J shed 5 bases, with 15 bases lying between them. CDR3 size: 14 residues. The chain's CDR3 is CAIRLQGLGDTQYF. CDR3 DNA sequence: TGTGCCATCAGGCTTCAGGGGTTGGGAGATACGCAGTATTTT.

This chain connects TRBV7-2 to TRBJ2-1; no clear D. The CDR3 consists of 12 residues. Germline V gene sequence: CDR1 SGHTA, CDR2 FQGNSA. V shed 5 bases and J shed 9 bases, with 11 bases lying between them. The CDR3 region is CASSTLIGEQFF. The CDR3 region has the DNA TGTGCCAGCAGCACCCTGATCGGTGAGCAGTTCTTC.

This clone was detected only a few times. Other DNA sequences within the sample encode an identical CDR3. The chain recombines TRBV7-9 with TRBJ2-2; no firm D call. CDR1 is SEHNR, CDR2 FQNEAQ, per germline (reference sequence). The CDR3 extends over 14 amino acids. V lost 3 bases, J lost 1 base, and 6 bases lay in between. The CDR3 region has the DNA TGTGCCAGCAGCTTGGGTCGGAACACCGGGGAGCTGTTTTTT. Translating gives CASSLGRNTGELFF.

This clone was counted only a few times. The V gene is TRBV12-5, the J gene TRBJ2-1, with 7 bases aligning to TRBD1. Germline CDR1 and CDR2: LGHNT and FRNRAP. V lost 7 bases to trimming and J lost 8 bases; unmatched junction nucleotides: 8. The CDR3 is 13 amino acids. In nucleotides, the CDR3 is TGTGCTAGTGAGAAAGACAGGGCGTATGAGCAGTTCTTC. This gives the protein CASEKDRAYEQFF.

V is TRBV7-2 and J is TRBJ1-5, with 9 bases matching TRBD1. J was trimmed by 5 bases and V by 6 bases; bases with no gene match: 11. Germline CDR1 SGHTA, CDR2 FQGNSA. CDR3 length equals 16 residues. CDR3 loop: CASSRTGTGTDQPQHF. The CDR3 bases are TGTGCCAGCAGTCGAACCGGGACAGGGACCGATCAGCCCCAGCATTTT.

This clone occurred a few times. The chain uses TRBV5-1 and TRBJ2-2, with D unresolved. V lost 0 bases and J 1 base, leaving 7 bases between the germline ends. The V gene's germline CDR1 is SGHRS and CDR2 YFSETQ. This CDR3 is built from 15 residues. CDR3 amino acids: CASSLVNGNTGELFF. The CDR3 bases are TGCGCCAGCAGCTTGGTGAACGGGAACACCGGGGAGCTGTTTTTT.

This clone was counted only a few times. This chain uses TRBV15 with TRBJ2-5; 7 nucleotides align to TRBD1. Trimming at V came to 0 bases and at J to 5 bases, leaving 6 bases not matched to a gene. The CDR3 has 15 residues. Germline loops: CDR1 LNHNV, CDR2 YYDKDF (reference sequence). The DNA of the CDR3 is TGTGCCACCAGCAGAGAAGACAGGGCGGGCGAGACCCAGTACTTC. This translates into CATSREDRAGETQYF. The complete variable domain, with remaining parts taken from reference TRBV15 and TRBJ2-5, reads DAMVIQNPRYQVTQFGKPVTLSCSQTLNHNVMYWYQQKSSQAPKLLFHYYDKDFNNEADTPDNFQSRRPNTSFCFLDIRSPGLGDTAMYLCATSREDRAGETQYFGPGTRLLVL.

The V call is TRBV7-7, the J call TRBJ2-7, with D perhaps matching TRBD2 (6 bases). This CDR3 contains 13 residues. Germline CDR1 and CDR2: SSHAT and FNYEAQ (reference sequence). V was clipped by 1 base and J by 7 bases, with 11 bases between them. The CDR3, as DNA: TGTGCCAGCAGCTTAGATCGGGAGCAGGAGCAGTACTTC. As protein: CASSLDREQEQYF.

CDR3 protein: CASSFPSGETQYF. CDR3 nucleotide sequence: TGCGCCAGCAGCTTCCCCTCCGGGGAGACCCAGTACTTC. This chain connects TRBV5-1 to TRBJ2-5; unclear D gene. The germline V gene has CDR1 SGHRS and CDR2 YFSETQ. The germline V and J ends were trimmed by 2 bases and 5 bases, with 10 bases remaining between them. This CDR3 region has 13 residues.